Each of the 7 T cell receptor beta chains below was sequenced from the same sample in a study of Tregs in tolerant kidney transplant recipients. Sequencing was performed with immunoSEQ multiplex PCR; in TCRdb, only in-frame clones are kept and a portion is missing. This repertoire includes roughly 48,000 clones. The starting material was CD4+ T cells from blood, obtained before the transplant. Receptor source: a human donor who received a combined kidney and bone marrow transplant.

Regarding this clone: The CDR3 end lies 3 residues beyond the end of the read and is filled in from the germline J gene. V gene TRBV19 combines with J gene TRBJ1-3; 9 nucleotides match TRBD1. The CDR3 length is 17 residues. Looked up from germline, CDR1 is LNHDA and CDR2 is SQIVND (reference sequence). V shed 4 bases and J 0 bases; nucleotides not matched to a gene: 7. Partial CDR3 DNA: TGTGCCAGTAGTAAAAGCCCGGGACAGGGCTCTGGAAACACC. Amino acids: CASSKSPGQGSGNT. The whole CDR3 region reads CASSKSPGQGSGNTIYF. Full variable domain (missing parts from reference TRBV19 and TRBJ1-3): DGGITQSPKYLFRKEGQNVTLSCEQNLNHDAMYWYRQDPGQGLRLIYYSQIVNDFQKGDIAEGYSVSREKKESFPLTVTSAQKNPTAFYLCASSKSPGQGSGNTIYFGEGSWLTVV.

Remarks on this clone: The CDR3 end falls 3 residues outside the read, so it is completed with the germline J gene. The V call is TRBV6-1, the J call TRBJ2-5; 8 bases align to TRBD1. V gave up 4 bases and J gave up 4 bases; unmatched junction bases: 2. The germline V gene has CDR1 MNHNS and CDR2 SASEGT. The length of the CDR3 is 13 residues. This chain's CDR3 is CASSATGGETQYF. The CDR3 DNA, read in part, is TGTGCCAGCAGTGCTACAGGGGGAGAGACC.

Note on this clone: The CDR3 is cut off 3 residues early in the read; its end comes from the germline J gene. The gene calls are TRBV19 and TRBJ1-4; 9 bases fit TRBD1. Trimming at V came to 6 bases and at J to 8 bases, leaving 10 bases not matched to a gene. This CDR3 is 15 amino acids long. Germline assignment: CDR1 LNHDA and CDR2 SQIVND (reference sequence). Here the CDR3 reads CASSPVGTGPEKLFF. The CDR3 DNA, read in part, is TGTGCCAGTAGCCCTGTGGGGACAGGGCCCGAAAAA.

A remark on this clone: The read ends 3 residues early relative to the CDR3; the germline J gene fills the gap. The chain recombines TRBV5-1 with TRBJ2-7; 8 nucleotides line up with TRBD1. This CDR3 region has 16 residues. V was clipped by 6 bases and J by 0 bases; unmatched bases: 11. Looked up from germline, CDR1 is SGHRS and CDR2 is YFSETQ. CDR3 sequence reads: CASNPGPGTGSYEQYF. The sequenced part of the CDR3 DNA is TGCGCCAGCAACCCTGGACCCGGGACAGGCTCCTACGAG.

CDR3 residues: CASSVAKGIRDTGANVLTF. CDR3 DNA, as far as it was read: TGTGCCAGCAGCGTAGCTAAGGGGATTAGGGACACTGGGGCCAACGTC. V is TRBV9 and J is TRBJ2-6; D might be TRBD1 (6 bases). The read finishes 3 residues shy of the CDR3 end, and the germline J gene is used to complete it. The CDR3 has 19 amino acids. Germline CDR1 SGDLS, CDR2 YYNGEE. The V gene lost 0 bases and the J gene lost 2 bases, with 18 bases spanning the gap.

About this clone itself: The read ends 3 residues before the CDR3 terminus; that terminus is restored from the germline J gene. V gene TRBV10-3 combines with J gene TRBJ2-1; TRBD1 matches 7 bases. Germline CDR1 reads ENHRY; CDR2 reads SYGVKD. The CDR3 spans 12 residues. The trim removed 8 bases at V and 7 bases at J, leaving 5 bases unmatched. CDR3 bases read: TGTGCCATCCGAGGGGGCATGAATGAG. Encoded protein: CAIRGGMNE. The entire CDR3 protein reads CAIRGGMNEQFF.

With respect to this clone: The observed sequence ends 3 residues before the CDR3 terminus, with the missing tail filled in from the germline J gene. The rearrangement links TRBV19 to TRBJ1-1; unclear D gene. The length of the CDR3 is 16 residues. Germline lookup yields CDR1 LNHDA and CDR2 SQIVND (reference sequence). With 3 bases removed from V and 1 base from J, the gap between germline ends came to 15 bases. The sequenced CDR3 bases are TGTGCCAGTAGTATGTACAGTGCAAATAGGAACACTGAA. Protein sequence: CASSMYSANRNTE. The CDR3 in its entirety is CASSMYSANRNTEAFF.